This T cell receptor beta chain was sequenced for a study of CD4 T cells in relation to SARS-CoV-2 and coronaviruses. Study as a whole: After less than 11 days of antigen culture, PBMC TCR beta CDR3s were sequenced.

Generated by immunoSEQ multiplex PCR, the TCRdb table keeps only in-frame clones and is missing some. The data show 20,000 to 25,000 clones, 76% seen once. This clone occurred a few times. The antigen is undetermined. The unexposed donors gave CD4+ T cells in about 2011-2018, prior to COVID-19. The cells were cultured for about ten days before CD4+ T cells were isolated. Cells permitting, SARS-CoV-2 S/N and four cold-coronavirus spikes were tested on unexposed-donor CD4+ T cells. The CDR3 is 14 amino acids. V lost 5 bases to trimming and J lost 5 bases, with 13 bases between them. CDR1 and CDR2 from the germline V gene are MNHNY and SVGAGI (reference sequence).

Sequencing used CD4+ T cells from PBMCs, cultured in vitro. This TCR derives from a human donor in good health. This chain uses TRBV6-6 with TRBJ1-5; perhaps TRBD1 as D (5 bases). CDR3 DNA sequence: TGTGCCAGCAGTACTCAGGGTTTCGATCAGCCCCAGCATTTT. Residues: CASSTQGFDQPQHF.